This T cell receptor (beta chain) was obtained from a study of CD8 T cells in ankylosing spondylitis. Study findings and constraints: Significantly higher representation of disease-linked clones was reported for matched ankylosing spondylitis synovial fluid. Some of the motif variants had earlier been found in reactive arthritis patients' fluid and blood. Within ankylosing spondylitis blood, a TCR beta motif made up of eight highly homologous variants appeared to be characteristic. CD8+ cells made up the disease-linked clones, which were relatively rare in peripheral blood.

For TCR beta, libraries came from quantitative 5'-RACE with molecular barcodes. Via MiXCR, TCRdb re-called the 5' RACE reads, giving one row per CDR3 protein. The sample records more than 300,000 distinct CDR3 sequences, roughly 8% being singletons. Comment on this clonotype: Its antigen remains unknown.

This CDR3 region has 14 residues. Trimming at V came to 5 bases and at J to 7 bases, leaving 7 bases not matched to a gene. The TCR sequence derives from a male donor with ankylosing spondylitis. The sequencing input was blood, either unsorted or a sorted T cell fraction (not recorded which). The J gene is TRBJ1-2, the V gene TRBV12-3 or TRBV12-4, with 10 bases identical to TRBD1. DNA for the CDR3: TGTGCCAGCAGTATTTCGACAGGGGGCTTTGGCTACACCTTC. Protein sequence: CASSISTGGFGYTF.